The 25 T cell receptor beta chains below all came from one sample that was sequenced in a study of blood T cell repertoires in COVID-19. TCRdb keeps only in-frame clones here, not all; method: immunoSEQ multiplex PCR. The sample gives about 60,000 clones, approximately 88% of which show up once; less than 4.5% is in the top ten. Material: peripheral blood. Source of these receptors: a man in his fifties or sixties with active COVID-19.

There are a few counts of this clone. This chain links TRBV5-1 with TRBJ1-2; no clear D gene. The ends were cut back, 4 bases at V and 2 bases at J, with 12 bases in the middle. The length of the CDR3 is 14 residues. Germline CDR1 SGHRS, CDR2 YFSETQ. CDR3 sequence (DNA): TGCGCCAGCAGCCCTGGTCCGGGAAACTATGGCTACACCTTC. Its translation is CASSPGPGNYGYTF.

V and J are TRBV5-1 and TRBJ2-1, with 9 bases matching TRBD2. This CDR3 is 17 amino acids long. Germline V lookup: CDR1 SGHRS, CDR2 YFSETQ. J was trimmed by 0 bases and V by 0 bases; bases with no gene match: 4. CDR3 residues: CASSLASGVSSYNEQFF. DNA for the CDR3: TGCGCCAGCAGCTTGGCTAGCGGGGTTAGCTCCTACAATGAGCAGTTCTTC. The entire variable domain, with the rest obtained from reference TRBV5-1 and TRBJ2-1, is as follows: KAGVTQTPRYLIKTRGQQVTLSCSPISGHRSVSWYQQTPGQGLQFLFEYFSETQRNKGNFPGRFSGRQFSNSRSEMNVSTLELGDSALYLCASSLASGVSSYNEQFFGPGTRLTVL.

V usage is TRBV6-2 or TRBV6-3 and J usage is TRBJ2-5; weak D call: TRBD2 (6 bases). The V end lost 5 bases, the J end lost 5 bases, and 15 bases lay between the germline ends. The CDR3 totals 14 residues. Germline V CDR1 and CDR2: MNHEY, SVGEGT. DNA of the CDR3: TGTGCCAGCAGTCAGGGACTGCGGGGCGAGACCCAGTACTTC. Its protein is CASSQGLRGETQYF.

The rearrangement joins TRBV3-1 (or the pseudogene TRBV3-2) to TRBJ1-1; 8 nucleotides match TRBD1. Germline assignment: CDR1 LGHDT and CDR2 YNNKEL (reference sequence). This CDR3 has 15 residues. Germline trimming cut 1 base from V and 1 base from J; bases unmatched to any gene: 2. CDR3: CASSQGGTGNTEAFF. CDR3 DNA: TGTGCCAGCAGCCAAGGCGGGACAGGGAACACTGAAGCTTTCTTT.

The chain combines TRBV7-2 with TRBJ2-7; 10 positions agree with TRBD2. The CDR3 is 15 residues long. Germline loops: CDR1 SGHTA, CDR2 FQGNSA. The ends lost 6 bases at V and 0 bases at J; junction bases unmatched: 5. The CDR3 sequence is CASSFSGGSSYEQYF. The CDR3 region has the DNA TGTGCCAGCAGTTTTAGCGGGGGGAGCTCCTACGAGCAGTACTTC. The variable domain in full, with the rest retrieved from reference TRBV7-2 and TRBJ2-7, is GAGVSQSPSNKVTEKGKDVELRCDPISGHTALYWYRQSLGQGLEFLIYFQGNSAPDKSGLPSDRFSAERTGGSVSTLTIQRTQQEDSAVYLCASSFSGGSSYEQYFGPGTRLTVT.

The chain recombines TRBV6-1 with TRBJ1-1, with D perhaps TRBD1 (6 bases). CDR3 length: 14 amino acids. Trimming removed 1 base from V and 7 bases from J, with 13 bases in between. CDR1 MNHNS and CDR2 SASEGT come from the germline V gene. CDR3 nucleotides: TGTGCCAGCAGTGAAGGCGGCAGGGGAGATGAAGCTTTCTTT. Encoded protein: CASSEGGRGDEAFF.

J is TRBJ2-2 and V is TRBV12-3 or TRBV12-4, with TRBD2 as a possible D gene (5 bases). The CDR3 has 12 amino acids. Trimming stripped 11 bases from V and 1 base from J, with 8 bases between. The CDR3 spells CAGAENTGELFF. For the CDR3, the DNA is TGTGCCGGAGCGGAGAACACCGGGGAGCTGTTTTTT.

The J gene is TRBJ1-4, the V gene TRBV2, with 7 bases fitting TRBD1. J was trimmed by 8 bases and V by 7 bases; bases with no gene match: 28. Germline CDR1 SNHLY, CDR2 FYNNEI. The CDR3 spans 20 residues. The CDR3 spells CASNRGTAAGIATSGEKLFF. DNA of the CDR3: TGTGCCAGCAACCGCGGGACAGCCGCAGGGATCGCTACTTCGGGCGAAAAACTGTTTTTT.

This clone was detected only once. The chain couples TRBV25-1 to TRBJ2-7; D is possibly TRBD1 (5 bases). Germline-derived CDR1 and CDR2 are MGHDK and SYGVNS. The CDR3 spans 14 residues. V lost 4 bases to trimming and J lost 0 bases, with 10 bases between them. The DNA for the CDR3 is TGTGCCAGCAGTGTTGGGGCGAACTCCTACGAGCAGTACTTC. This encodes CASSVGANSYEQYF.

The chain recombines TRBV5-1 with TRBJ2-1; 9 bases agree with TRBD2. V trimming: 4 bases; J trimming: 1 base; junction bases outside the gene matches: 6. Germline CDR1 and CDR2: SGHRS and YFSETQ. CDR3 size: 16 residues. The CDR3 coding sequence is TGCGCCAGCAGCCTCAGGAGCGGGGGGTCCTACAATGAGCAGTTCTTC. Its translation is CASSLRSGGSYNEQFF.

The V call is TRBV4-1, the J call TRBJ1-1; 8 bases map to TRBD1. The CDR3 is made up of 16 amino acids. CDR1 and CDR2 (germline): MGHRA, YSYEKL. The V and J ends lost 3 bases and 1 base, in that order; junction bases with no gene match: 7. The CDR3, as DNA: TGCGCCAGCAGCCACTCAGGGGGCGGTTCGAACACTGAAGCTTTCTTT. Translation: CASSHSGGGSNTEAFF.

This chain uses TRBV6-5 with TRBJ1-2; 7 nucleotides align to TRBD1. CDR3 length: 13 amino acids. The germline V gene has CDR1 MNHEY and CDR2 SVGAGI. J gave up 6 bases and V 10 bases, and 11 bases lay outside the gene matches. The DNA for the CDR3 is TGTGCCACCGTTCCCTCCACAGGGGATGGCTACACCTTC. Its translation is CATVPSTGDGYTF.

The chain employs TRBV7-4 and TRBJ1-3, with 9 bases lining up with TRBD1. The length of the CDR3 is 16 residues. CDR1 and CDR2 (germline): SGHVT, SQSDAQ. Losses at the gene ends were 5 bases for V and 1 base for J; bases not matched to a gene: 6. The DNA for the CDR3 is TGTGCCAGCAGCCTGGGAGGACAGGGGTCTGGAAACACCATATATTTT. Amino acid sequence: CASSLGGQGSGNTIYF.

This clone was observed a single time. The CDR3, as DNA: TGTGCCAGCAGTTACTCAGACAGTGGATACACCTTC. Its protein is CASSYSDSGYTF. J is TRBJ1-2 and V is TRBV6-5; weak D call: TRBD1 (5 bases). Germline V CDR1 and CDR2: MNHEY, SVGAGI. The CDR3 length is 12 residues. With 0 bases removed from V and 11 bases from J, the gap between germline ends came to 10 bases.

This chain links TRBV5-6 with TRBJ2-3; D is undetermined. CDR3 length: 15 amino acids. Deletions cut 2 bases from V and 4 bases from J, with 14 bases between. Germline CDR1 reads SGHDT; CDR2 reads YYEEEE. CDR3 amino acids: CASSFRVSAPDTQYF. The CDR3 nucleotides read TGTGCCAGCAGCTTTCGGGTCTCGGCGCCAGATACGCAGTATTTT.

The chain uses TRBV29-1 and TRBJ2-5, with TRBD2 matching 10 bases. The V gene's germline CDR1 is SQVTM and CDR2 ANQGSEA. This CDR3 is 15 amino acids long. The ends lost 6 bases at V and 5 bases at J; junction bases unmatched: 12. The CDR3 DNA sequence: TGCAGCGTCAGAGCTAGCGGGGGATATAAGGAGACCCAGTACTTC. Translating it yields CSVRASGGYKETQYF.

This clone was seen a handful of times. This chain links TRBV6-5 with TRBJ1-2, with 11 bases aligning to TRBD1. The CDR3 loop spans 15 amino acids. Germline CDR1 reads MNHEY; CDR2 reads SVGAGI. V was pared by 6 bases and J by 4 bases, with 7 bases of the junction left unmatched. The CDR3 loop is CASRGQGELSYGYTF. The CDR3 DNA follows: TGTGCCAGCAGGGGACAGGGGGAACTATCCTATGGCTACACCTTC.

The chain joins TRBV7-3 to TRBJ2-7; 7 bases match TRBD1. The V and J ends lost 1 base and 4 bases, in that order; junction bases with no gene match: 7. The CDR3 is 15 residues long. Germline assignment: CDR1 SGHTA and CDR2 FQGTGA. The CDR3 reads CASSLRLGQDYEQYF. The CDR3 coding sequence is TGTGCCAGCAGCTTAAGATTAGGACAGGATTACGAGCAGTACTTC.

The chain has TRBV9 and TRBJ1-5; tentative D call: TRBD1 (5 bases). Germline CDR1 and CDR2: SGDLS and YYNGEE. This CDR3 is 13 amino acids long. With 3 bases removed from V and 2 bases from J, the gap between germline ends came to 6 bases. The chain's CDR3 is CASSAQGNQPQHF. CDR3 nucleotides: TGTGCCAGCAGCGCACAGGGCAATCAGCCCCAGCATTTT. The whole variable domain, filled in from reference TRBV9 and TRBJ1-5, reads DSGVTQTPKHLITATGQRVTLRCSPRSGDLSVYWYQQSLDQGLQFLIQYYNGEERAKGNILERFSAQQFPDLHSELNLSSLELGDSALYFCASSAQGNQPQHFGDGTRLSIL.

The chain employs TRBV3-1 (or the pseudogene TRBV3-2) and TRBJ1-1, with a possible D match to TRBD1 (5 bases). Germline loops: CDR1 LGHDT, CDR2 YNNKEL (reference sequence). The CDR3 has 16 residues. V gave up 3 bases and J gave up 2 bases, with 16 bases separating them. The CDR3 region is CASSHSKGHNNTEAFF. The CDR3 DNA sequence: TGTGCCAGCAGCCATTCTAAGGGGCATAACAACACTGAAGCTTTCTTT.

This chain's CDR3 is CASKWTGLYEQYF. DNA of the CDR3: TGTGCCAGCAAGTGGACAGGCCTCTACGAGCAGTACTTC. This chain connects TRBV2 to TRBJ2-7; 7 bases map to TRBD1. V lost 7 bases to trimming and J lost 3 bases; unmatched junction nucleotides: 6. CDR3 length: 13 residues. From germline, CDR1 is SNHLY and CDR2 FYNNEI.

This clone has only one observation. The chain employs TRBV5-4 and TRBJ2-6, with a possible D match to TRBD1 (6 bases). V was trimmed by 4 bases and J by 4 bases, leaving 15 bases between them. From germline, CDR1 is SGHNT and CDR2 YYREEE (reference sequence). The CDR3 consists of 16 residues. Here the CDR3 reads CASSGLGALGANVLTF. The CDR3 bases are TGTGCCAGCAGCGGGTTGGGGGCCCTGGGGGCCAACGTCCTGACTTTC.

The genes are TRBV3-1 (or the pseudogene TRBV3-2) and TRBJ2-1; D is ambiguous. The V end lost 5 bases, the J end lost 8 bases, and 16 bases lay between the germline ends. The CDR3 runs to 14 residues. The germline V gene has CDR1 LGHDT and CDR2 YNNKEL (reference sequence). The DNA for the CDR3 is TGTGCCAGCAGCGTAAGTCCAGGTACCTATGAGCAGTTCTTC. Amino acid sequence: CASSVSPGTYEQFF.

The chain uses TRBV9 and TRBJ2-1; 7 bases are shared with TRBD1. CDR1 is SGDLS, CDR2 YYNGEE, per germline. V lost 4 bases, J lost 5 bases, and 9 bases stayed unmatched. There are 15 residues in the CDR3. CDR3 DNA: TGTGCCAGCAGCCAACAGGGGATTGGTCACAATGAGCAGTTCTTC. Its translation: CASSQQGIGHNEQFF.

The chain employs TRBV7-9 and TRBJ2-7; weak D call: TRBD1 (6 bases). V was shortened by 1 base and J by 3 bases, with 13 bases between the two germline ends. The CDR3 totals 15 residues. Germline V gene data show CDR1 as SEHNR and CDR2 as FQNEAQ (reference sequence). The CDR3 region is CASSLVLGQNYEQYF. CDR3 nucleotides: TGTGCCAGCAGCTTAGTTCTCGGACAGAACTACGAGCAGTACTTC.